Below, 5 T cell receptor beta chains from the same sample are listed, as sequenced in a study of Graves' ophthalmopathy and Graves' hyperthyroidism. Scientists amplified the TCR beta CDR3 regions from RNA transcripts. HTBI-primed RT-PCR formed the first round, and a multiplex PCR formed the second. TCRdb re-called the multiplex PCR reads through MiXCR, storing one row per CDR3 protein. The sample has some 750,000 distinct CDR3 sequences, roughly 40% seen once. Source material: peripheral blood. These receptors were taken from an adult man with Graves' ophthalmopathy.

To note about this clonotype: A read error is possible here, since a much larger clone lies one base away. This chain uses TRBV10-3 with TRBJ1-4; TRBD1 matches 7 bases. This CDR3 comprises 15 residues. The germline V gene has CDR1 ENHRY and CDR2 SYGVKD. Here the CDR3 reads CAISETRDSREKLVF. The CDR3 DNA sequence: TGTGCCATCAGTGAAACCCGGGACAGTAGAGAAAAACTGGTTTTT.

Concerning this clonotype: Compared with germline, one end of the junction differs, possibly owing to a read error. The chain couples TRBV10-3 to TRBJ1-2; 7 nucleotides agree with TRBD1. Germline-derived CDR1 and CDR2 are ENHRY and SYGVKD. CDR3 length: 13 amino acids. The CDR3 here is CASSQRQGYGYTF. In DNA form, the CDR3 reads TGTGCCAGCAGTCAACGACAGGGATATGGCTACACCTTC.

Worth noting for this clonotype: In this CDR3 the conserved last residue, phenylalanine or tryptophan, is missing, so a read error is likely. The DNA is omitted, as the CDR3 cannot be located on it reliably, and the CDR3 follows TCRdb's listing. The CDR3 region is CSVRTSGGCL. This chain joins TRBV29-1 and TRBJ2-7; no DNA check was done on the table's D call, TRBD2. The CDR3 length is 10 residues, termini included. The germline V gene has CDR1 SQVTM and CDR2 ANQGSEA.

The chain combines TRBV29-1 with TRBJ2-3; 12 nucleotides match TRBD2. Germline V gene data show CDR1 as SQVTM and CDR2 as ANQGSEA. CDR3 length: 17 residues. CDR3 residues: CSARLAGGFGSTDTQYF. CDR3 nucleotide sequence: TGCAGTGCTCGTCTAGCGGGAGGGTTTGGCAGCACAGATACGCAGTATTTT.

The rearrangement joins TRBV11-2 to TRBJ2-5; 9 bases map to TRBD1. The CDR3 length is 15 residues. The V gene's germline CDR1 is SGHAT and CDR2 FQNNGV. The junction had 12 bases not matched to a gene; V was cut back by 8 bases and J by 5 bases. This CDR3 is CASSPDRGISETQYF. The CDR3 bases are TGTGCCAGCTCACCCGACAGGGGGATATCGGAGACCCAGTACTTC.